The rows below give T cell receptor beta chains drawn from one sample of a study of blood T cell repertoires in COVID-19. TCRdb's copy holds only in-frame clones and misses some; the assay was immunoSEQ multiplex PCR. The sample includes about 140,000 clones, 75% to 90% of them seen just once. Sequenced: peripheral blood. Receptors were obtained from a woman older than 75 with acute or convalescent COVID-19. Both conserved end residues are part of each CDR3. The D gene is left open where the match is weak. Clone size, where shown, is once, few, many, or a class for clones that have expanded.

J gene,clone size,CDR3 length,V gene,D gene,CDR3 DNA,CDR3 protein
TRBJ1-1,NA,17,TRBV30,NA,TGTGCCTGGATTCTTCCCCCCCAGTGGGGGGGGAACACTGAAGCTTTCTTT,CAWILPPQWGGNTEAFF
TRBJ1-2,few,14,TRBV19,NA,TGTGCCAGTAGTCCAATCAGGGCAAACTATGGCTACACCTTC,CASSPIRANYGYTF
TRBJ2-5,once,16,TRBV5-6,TRBD2,TGTGCCAGCACCCCCTGGACTAGCGGGGGTCCAGAGACCCAGTACTTC,CASTPWTSGGPETQYF
TRBJ2-3,NA,16,TRBV7-9,NA,TGTGCCAGCAGCTTAGCGCAGGGTATTTCGACAGATACGCAGTATTTT,CASSLAQGISTDTQYF
TRBJ2-2,few,16,TRBV4-2,TRBD1,TGTGCCAGCAGCCAAGTCCGTCAGGGGGACACCGGGGAGCTGTTTTTT,CASSQVRQGDTGELFF
TRBJ2-3,NA,17,TRBV24-1,TRBD2,TGTGCCACCAGTGATTTTAGTGCGGGGGGGCCCGAAGATACGCAGTATTTT,CATSDFSAGGPEDTQYF
TRBJ2-2,NA,15,TRBV7-9,NA,TGTGCCAGCAGCTTTGGGACTTCGAACACCGGGGAGCTGTTTTTT,CASSFGTSNTGELFF
TRBJ1-2,NA,12,TRBV7-9,NA,TGTGCCAGCAGCTTAGCGGAGGTTGGCTACACCTTC,CASSLAEVGYTF
TRBJ1-4,NA,11,TRBV29-1,NA,TGCAGCGTCGTATCTAATGAAAAACTGTTTTTT,CSVVSNEKLFF
TRBJ2-1,NA,15,TRBV5-1,TRBD2,TGCGCCAGCTCTTCTGGACTAGCGGGAGGAATCGTACAGTTCTTC,CASSSGLAGGIVQFF
TRBJ2-1,few,17,TRBV27,TRBD2,TGTGCCAGCAGTTTATCCGGGCGGGGGGGCACCACAGATGAGCAGTTCTTC,CASSLSGRGGTTDEQFF
TRBJ1-2,NA,13,TRBV18,TRBD1,TGTGCCAGCTCACCCCAGGGGGCGAATGGCTACACCTTC,CASSPQGANGYTF
TRBJ2-7,few,15,TRBV5-1,NA,TGCGCCAGCAGCTCTCGGGGAGAGAGCTCCTACGAGCAGTACTTC,CASSSRGESSYEQYF
TRBJ2-7,NA,14,TRBV15,TRBD2,TGTGCCACCAGCAGAGGACTAGCGTGGGACGAGCAGTACTTC,CATSRGLAWDEQYF
TRBJ2-7,NA,17,TRBV4-2,TRBD2,TGTGCCAGCAGCCAAGATGTAATGACTAGCGGACTTGACGAGCAGTACTTC,CASSQDVMTSGLDEQYF
TRBJ2-3,NA,14,TRBV2,TRBD2,TGTGCCAGCAGTGAAGCTCGTGGGACTAGCGCTTTAGATTTT,CASSEARGTSALDF
TRBJ2-1,NA,16,TRBV28,TRBD2,TGTGCCAGCAGTTCAGCCGGGACTAGGTCCCGGGCTGAGCAGTTCTTC,CASSSAGTRSRAEQFF
TRBJ1-2,NA,13,TRBV7-9,NA,TGTGCCAGCAGCTTCGGGGGACTGTATGGCTACACCTTC,CASSFGGLYGYTF
TRBJ2-2,NA,14,TRBV30,NA,TGTGCCTGGAGGGGGGAGGCCTTCGTCGGGGAGCTGTTTTTT,CAWRGEAFVGELFF
TRBJ2-3,NA,19,TRBV7-9,TRBD2,TGTGCCAGCAGCTTAGGGTCCCCTAGCGGGGGGGCTAAGACAGATACGCAGTATTTT,CASSLGSPSGGAKTDTQYF
TRBJ1-2,NA,14,TRBV2,TRBD1,TGTGCCAGCAGTGCGGGACAGGGTGCTGTTGGCTACACCTTC,CASSAGQGAVGYTF
TRBJ1-2,NA,16,TRBV6-1,NA,TGTGCCAGCAGTGAATTTGAGGGATTCTGGACCTATGGCTACACCTTC,CASSEFEGFWTYGYTF
TRBJ2-1,NA,17,TRBV18,TRBD2,TGTGCCAGCTCACCGCCCTTCCTAGCGGGGGGGCCGAATGAGCAGTTCTTC,CASSPPFLAGGPNEQFF
TRBJ1-2,once,17,TRBV2,TRBD1,TGTGCCAGCAGTCCCAAGACGGCGACAGGGCTTAACTATGGCTACACCTTC,CASSPKTATGLNYGYTF
TRBJ2-7,NA,14,TRBV27,TRBD2,TGTGCCAGCAGTCTCGGACTAGGTTGGCACGAGCAGTACTTC,CASSLGLGWHEQYF
TRBJ1-5,few,14,TRBV19,NA,TGTGCCAGTAGTATAAAATTGGGCGGAGGGCCCCAGCATTTT,CASSIKLGGGPQHF
TRBJ2-1,NA,14,TRBV3-1/TRBV3-2,NA,TGTGCCAGCAGCCAACCCCAACTGGGCGGGGTCGAGTTCTTC,CASSQPQLGGVEFF
TRBJ1-6,NA,14,TRBV14,NA,TGTGCCAGCAGCCTCTCAGGGTTATCGCCACCCCTCCACTTT,CASSLSGLSPPLHF
TRBJ2-1,NA,15,TRBV3-1/TRBV3-2,NA,TGTGCCAGCAGCCAAGCCAGCGGCCCATACAATGAGCAGTTCTTC,CASSQASGPYNEQFF
TRBJ2-2,once,14,TRBV27,NA,TGTGCCAGCCGCGTGGTTTATACCACCGGGGAGCTGTTTTTT,CASRVVYTTGELFF
TRBJ2-3,NA,13,TRBV6-5,NA,TGTGCCAGCAGGAAGCGGGGCACAGATACGCAGTATTTT,CASRKRGTDTQYF
TRBJ1-4,NA,13,TRBV7-9,NA,TGTGCCAGCAGCTTAGTTGGGGGGGAAAAACTGTTTTTT,CASSLVGGEKLFF
TRBJ2-3,NA,19,TRBV4-1,TRBD2,TGCGCCAGCAGCCGCGGACTAGCGGGAGAGGGGCCCCGCACAGATACGCAGTATTTT,CASSRGLAGEGPRTDTQYF
TRBJ2-3,NA,13,TRBV27,TRBD2,TGTGCCAGCAGGCGAGCGGGGTCAGATACGCAGTATTTT,CASRRAGSDTQYF
TRBJ1-5,NA,18,TRBV5-1,NA,TGCGCCAGCAGCTTGGCTTTTAGGGGCATCGCACGGAATCAGCCCCAGCATTTT,CASSLAFRGIARNQPQHF
TRBJ2-2,NA,16,TRBV5-1,NA,TGCGCCAGCAGCTCGGGGGTTTCGGGGTACACCGGGGAGCTGTTTTTT,CASSSGVSGYTGELFF
TRBJ1-6,NA,15,TRBV18,TRBD1,TGTGCCAGCTCACCAACGGGACAGGGAAATTCACCCCTCCACTTT,CASSPTGQGNSPLHF
TRBJ1-1,NA,12,TRBV30,NA,TGTGCCTGGAGTGTACGGGACACTGAAGCTTTCTTT,CAWSVRDTEAFF
TRBJ2-1,NA,15,TRBV5-1,TRBD1,TGCGCCAGCTACGCCGGGACAGGCCCATACAATGAGCAGTTCTTC,CASYAGTGPYNEQFF
TRBJ1-6,NA,14,TRBV2,TRBD1,TGTGCCAGCAGTGGACAGGGCTATAATTCACCCCTCCACTTT,CASSGQGYNSPLHF
TRBJ2-1,once,16,TRBV21-1,NA,TGTGCCAGCAGCGGGCCGGACAGGCTCTCCTACAATGAGCAGTTCTTC,CASSGPDRLSYNEQFF
TRBJ1-1,NA,13,TRBV4-1,NA,TGCGCCAGCAGCCAAAATCTCGTCTCAGTAGCTTTCTTT,CASSQNLVSVAFF
TRBJ1-3,NA,16,TRBV10-1,TRBD1,TGCGCCAGCAGTGACGGGACAGTCTCCTCTGGAAACACCATATATTTT,CASSDGTVSSGNTIYF
TRBJ2-3,NA,13,TRBV5-1,TRBD2,TGCGCCAGCAGCTCTATAGCGGGAGATACGCAGTATTTT,CASSSIAGDTQYF
TRBJ2-7,NA,14,TRBV24-1,TRBD2,TGTGCCACCAGTGACACCGGGACTATGTACGAGCAGTACTTC,CATSDTGTMYEQYF
TRBJ2-2,NA,17,TRBV11-2,TRBD2,TGTGCCAGCAGCCGCGCGAGCGGGAGGGCCGTGGTCGGGGAGCTGTTTTTT,CASSRASGRAVVGELFF
TRBJ1-3,few,15,TRBV7-9,NA,TGTGCCAGCAGCTACCTAGAATACTCTGGAAACACCATATATTTT,CASSYLEYSGNTIYF